The TCR beta chain under discussion was sequenced for a study of patients and donors after allogeneic stem cell transplantation. This CDR3 has 14 amino acids. The ends were cut back, 7 bases at V and 8 bases at J, with 23 bases in the middle. Germline-derived CDR1 and CDR2 are SQVTM and ANQGSEA. Using its own MiXCR run on the RT-PCR reads, TCRdb lists one record per CDR3 protein. The sample contains tens of thousands of distinct CDR3 sequences, more than 30% of which appear only once. The chain couples TRBV29-1 to TRBJ1-1, with D possibly matching TRBD1 (5 bases). This clonotype originated in a human donor who was either an allogeneic HSCT recipient or a stem cell or donor lymphocyte infusion donor (not recorded which). It is not recorded whose cells these are; they may come from a transplant donor. Sequenced input: blood, either unsorted or a sorted T cell fraction (not recorded which). The CDR3 spells CSGRGDASPEEAFF. The DNA for the CDR3 is TGCAGCGGTCGGGGGGACGCAAGCCCCGAGGAAGCTTTCTTT.